These 5 T cell receptor beta chains were all obtained from the same sample, sequenced in a study of T cells after yellow fever vaccination (dated by TCRdb to the late 2010s). The sample's treatment or condition, from its label and the paper: live attenuated yellow fever vaccine strain. Libraries were built with 5' RACE. The instrument given in TCRdb is Illumina HiSeq 2500. TCRdb trimmed public reads at Q25 via fastp, called clones via MiXCR and kept in-frame beta chains. For every CDR3 protein sequence, its rows merge into one entry that carries the most common genes and DNA. This sample lists roughly 120,000 distinct CDR3 sequences; roughly 8.9% were detected once. The ten largest clonotypes hold around 25% of the sample. This sample comprised CD8+ T cells sorted from PBMCs, obtained 45 days after the yellow fever booster vaccination. Receptor source: a man under 40 who received the YFV17D yellow fever vaccine.

The chain is built from TRBV4-1 and TRBJ2-3, with 9 bases lining up with TRBD2. The CDR3 is made up of 15 amino acids. Germline V gene lookup returns CDR1 MGHRA and CDR2 YSYEKL. V lost 1 base and J lost 2; bases outside the gene matches: 1. The CDR3 bases are TGCGCCAGCAGCCAAGTAGCGGGAGTCACAGATACGCAGTATTTT. Amino acids: CASSQVAGVTDTQYF.

The CDR3 is CASSWPWEGGGAQYF. CDR3 DNA: TGTGCCAGCAGCTGGCCCTGGGAAGGCGGCGGGGCCCAGTACTTC. The J gene is TRBJ2-5, the V gene TRBV11-1; D possibly corresponds to TRBD2 (6 bases). The CDR3 length is 15 residues. The V end was cut by 4 bases, the J end by 9 bases, with 21 bases between. Germline values: CDR1 SGHAT, CDR2 FQDESV (reference sequence).

The genes are TRBV15 and TRBJ2-1; D is uncertain. This CDR3 has 13 amino acids. Per germline, CDR1 LNHNV and CDR2 YYDKDF (reference sequence). Trimming left V 3 bases short and J 7 bases short, with 10 bases between. The CDR3 spells CATSRDPNNEQFF. The DNA of the CDR3 is TGTGCCACCAGCAGGGACCCTAATAATGAGCAGTTCTTC. Filled out from reference TRBV15 and TRBJ2-1, the complete variable domain reads DAMVIQNPRYQVTQFGKPVTLSCSQTLNHNVMYWYQQKSSQAPKLLFHYYDKDFNNEADTPDNFQSRRPNTSFCFLDIRSPGLGDTAMYLCATSRDPNNEQFFGPGTRLTVL.

Ten or more counts support this clonotype. The CDR3: CASSLDRGNGYTF. The CDR3 DNA reads TGTGCCAGCAGTTTAGACAGGGGGAATGGCTACACCTTC. The J gene is TRBJ1-2, the V gene TRBV27; 9 positions match TRBD1. Germline V gene data show CDR1 as MNHEY and CDR2 as SMNVEV (reference sequence). This CDR3 spans 13 amino acids. V lost 2 bases, J lost 6 bases, and 1 base stayed unmatched.

This clonotype came up a few times. The genes are TRBV30 and TRBJ2-5, with D hard to call. The CDR3 is made up of 15 amino acids. Trimming stripped 4 bases from V and 1 base from J, with 16 bases between. The germline CDR1 and CDR2 sequences are GTSNPN and SVGIG (reference sequence). The CDR3 loop is CAWNYQSLLQETQYF. CDR3 bases: TGTGCCTGGAACTACCAGAGTCTCCTCCAAGAGACCCAGTACTTC.